The 25 T cell receptor beta chains below were found in one sample sequenced in a study of shared clonotypes between healthy human individuals. TCRdb keeps only in-frame clones here, not all; method: immunoSEQ multiplex PCR. The sample includes under 1,100,000 clones, approximately 72% of them seen just once. Source material: memory CD4+ T cells sorted from blood. Subset indicated: CD45RA-negative fraction. The receptors shown here come from a man aged 18 to 29 in good health.

The chain combines TRBV4-3 with TRBJ2-2; D not resolved. This CDR3 has 12 amino acids. Germline V lookup: CDR1 LGHNA, CDR2 YSLEER. The V gene lost 1 base and the J gene lost 9 bases, with 6 bases spanning the gap. As DNA, the CDR3 is TGCGCCAGCAGCCAAGGGAGACGGGAGCTGTTTTTT. It yields the protein CASSQGRRELFF.

This clone was detected only once. The chain's CDR3 is CASNVGHTGELFF. CDR3 bases: TGTGCCAGCAACGTAGGGCACACCGGGGAGCTGTTTTTT. The chain couples TRBV7-2 to TRBJ2-2, with D unclear. This CDR3 contains 13 residues. Trimming stripped 7 bases from V and 3 bases from J, with 9 bases between. CDR1 SGHTA and CDR2 FQGNSA come from the germline V gene.

The chain employs TRBV15 and TRBJ2-7, with 7 bases identical to TRBD1. CDR1 LNHNV and CDR2 YYDKDF come from the germline V gene (reference sequence). Trimming cost V 3 bases and J 2 bases; bases outside gene matches: 7. This CDR3 has 15 amino acids. CDR3 in amino acids: CATSREDRAPYEQYF. CDR3 coding DNA: TGTGCCACCAGCAGGGAAGACAGGGCCCCCTACGAGCAGTACTTC.

This chain joins TRBV6-5 and TRBJ1-2; D is undetermined. CDR3 length: 12 residues. V lost 8 bases and J 6 bases, leaving 13 bases between the germline ends. The V gene's germline CDR1 is MNHEY and CDR2 SVGAGI. CDR3 amino acids: CASESQENGYTF. The CDR3 DNA reads as TGTGCCAGCGAGTCGCAAGAGAATGGCTACACCTTC.

This clone was counted at least ten times. Other DNA sequences within the sample encode an identical CDR3. This chain uses TRBV6-1 with TRBJ1-1; D possibly corresponds to TRBD1 (5 bases). The CDR3 runs to 13 residues. Trimming cost V 2 bases and J 1 base, with 5 bases left between them. Germline CDR1 MNHNS, CDR2 SASEGT. The CDR3 nucleotides read TGTGCCAGCAGTGAACAGGGGAACACTGAAGCTTTCTTT. Amino acid sequence: CASSEQGNTEAFF.

The chain is built from TRBV10-3 and TRBJ2-3; 7 bases agree with TRBD2. V shed 7 bases and J 4 bases; nucleotides not matched to a gene: 5. This CDR3 region has 13 residues. CDR1 is ENHRY and CDR2 is SYGVKD in the germline V gene. The CDR3 DNA reads TGTGCCATCAAGTCGGGAGGTCCAGATACGCAGTATTTT. The encoded protein is CAIKSGGPDTQYF.

In this sample, this clone turned up a few times. The V call is TRBV5-3, the J call TRBJ2-7; D unclear. TRBV5-3 belongs to the ORF category, with a function that is uncertain. Trimming pared 0 bases from V and 0 bases from J, leaving 7 bases between. The length of the CDR3 is 14 residues. DNA of the CDR3: TGTGCCAGAAGCTTGGCCTGGAGCTCCTACGAGCAGTACTTC. It specifies CARSLAWSSYEQYF.

In this sample, this clone turned up a few times. This chain connects TRBV6-5 to TRBJ2-3; a possible D gene is TRBD2 (7 bases). This CDR3 spans 15 amino acids. Germline CDR1 MNHEY, CDR2 SVGAGI. V gave up 0 bases and J gave up 8 bases, with 15 bases separating them. The DNA for the CDR3 is TGTGCCAGCAGTTACTCGGAGGGGGGGATAGGTACGCAGTATTTT. Protein sequence: CASSYSEGGIGTQYF.

The chain's CDR3 is CASSDSGDRSSYNSPLHF. CDR3 in DNA: TGTGCCAGCAGTGACTCGGGGGACAGAAGCTCCTATAATTCACCCCTCCACTTT. The rearrangement joins TRBV6-4 to TRBJ1-6; 7 nucleotides match TRBD1. V gave up 0 bases and J gave up 0 bases; unmatched junction bases: 5. The germline gives CDR1 MRHNA, CDR2 SNTAGT. CDR3 size: 18 residues.

The rearrangement joins TRBV5-1 to TRBJ2-3; 9 bases are a match to TRBD1. J lost 4 bases, V lost 0 bases, and 6 bases had no gene match. CDR3 length equals 16 residues. Germline-derived CDR1 and CDR2 are SGHRS and YFSETQ. The CDR3 nucleotides read TGCGCCAGCAGCTTGGAGGGACAGGGTCGGGCAGATACGCAGTATTTT. Its translation is CASSLEGQGRADTQYF.

Concerning this clone: The sample has other DNA sequences that encode this CDR3 too. The CDR3 spells CASSRQGMNTEAFF. CDR3 DNA sequence: TGTGCCAGCAGCCGACAGGGCATGAACACTGAAGCTTTCTTT. The chain has TRBV2 and TRBJ1-1, with TRBD1 matching 7 bases. Germline V gives CDR1 SNHLY, CDR2 FYNNEI. The CDR3 spans 14 residues. The ends lost 6 bases at V and 0 bases at J; junction bases unmatched: 4.

The chain combines TRBV27 with TRBJ2-7; TRBD1 matches 7 bases. This CDR3 is 14 amino acids long. Germline CDR1 MNHEY, CDR2 SMNVEV (reference sequence). V dropped 1 base and J dropped 3; count of bases not matched to a gene: 3. CDR3 nucleotide sequence: TGTGCCAGCAGTTTATACAGGGGTTTCTACGAGCAGTACTTC. It specifies CASSLYRGFYEQYF.

On this clone itself: A junction end diverges from the germline sequence, so it may reflect a read error. The V and J genes are TRBV11-2 and TRBJ2-7; maybe TRBD1 (5 bases). This CDR3 contains 12 residues. Per the germline V gene, CDR1 is SGHAT and CDR2 is FQNNGV. The DNA of the CDR3 is TGTGTCAGCAGAAAGGGGTTATACGAGCAGTACTTC. Amino acids: CVSRKGLYEQYF. Using reference TRBV11-2 and TRBJ2-7 for the parts outside the CDR3, the full variable domain is EAGVAQSPRYKIIEKRQSVAFWCNPISGHATLYWYQQILGQGPKLLIQFQNNGVVDDSQLPKDRFSAERLKGVDSTLKIQPAKLEDSAVYLCVSRKGLYEQYFGPGTRLTVT.

The chain links TRBV28 to TRBJ1-4; TRBD1 matches at 9 bases. The V gene end was trimmed by 7 bases and the J gene end by 6 bases; junction bases not matched to a gene: 9. The CDR3 length is 15 residues. Germline V lookup: CDR1 MDHEN, CDR2 SYDVKM. The CDR3 DNA reads TGTGCCAGCACCTCCGGTGGGACAGGGTATGAAAAACTGTTTTTT. The encoded protein is CASTSGGTGYEKLFF. The full variable domain, with the rest looked up from reference TRBV28 and TRBJ1-4, is DVKVTQSSRYLVKRTGEKVFLECVQDMDHENMFWYRQDPGLGLRLIYFSYDVKMKEKGDIPEGYSVSREKKERFSLILESASTNQTSMYLCASTSGGTGYEKLFFGSGTQLSVL.

This clone was detected once. The V call is TRBV10-1, the J call TRBJ2-3; D is possibly TRBD1 (6 bases). V lost 6 bases, J lost 1 base, and 14 bases lay in between. This CDR3 contains 15 residues. From germline, CDR1 is WNHNN and CDR2 SYGVQD (reference sequence). The DNA of the CDR3 is TGCGCCAGCAGACCACAGGGAAGGGGCACAGATACGCAGTATTTT. It is translated as CASRPQGRGTDTQYF.

The rearrangement joins TRBV6-5 to TRBJ1-2; TRBD1 might be the D (5 bases). Germline V gene sequence: CDR1 MNHEY, CDR2 SVGAGI. The CDR3 covers 16 residues. Trimming removed 3 bases at V and 0 bases at J, with 14 bases between. The CDR3 nucleotides read TGTGCCAGCAGTTATAAAGGGGATCCAACTAACTATGGCTACACCTTC. The encoded protein is CASSYKGDPTNYGYTF.

The chain carries TRBV18 and TRBJ2-1; TRBD2 might be the D (5 bases). Trimming cost V 2 bases and J 4 bases, with 12 bases left between them. The germline CDR1 and CDR2 sequences are KGHSH and LQKENI. The length of the CDR3 is 15 residues. Here the CDR3 reads CASSPMSGRYNEQFF. The DNA for the CDR3 is TGTGCCAGCTCACCAATGAGCGGAAGGTACAATGAGCAGTTCTTC.

The gene calls are TRBV7-6 and TRBJ2-4; 7 nucleotides align to TRBD2. The V gene end was trimmed by 5 bases and the J gene end by 1 base; junction bases not matched to a gene: 14. In germline, CDR1 is SGHVS, CDR2 FNYEAQ. The CDR3 runs to 18 residues. The CDR3 sequence is CASSPKPREAPAKNIQYF. CDR3 nucleotides: TGTGCCAGCAGCCCGAAGCCACGGGAGGCTCCTGCCAAAAACATTCAGTACTTC.

V and J are TRBV15 and TRBJ2-5; 8 nucleotides match TRBD1. The germline CDR1 and CDR2 sequences are LNHNV and YYDKDF (reference sequence). The CDR3 is 15 residues long. The V and J ends lost 3 bases and 4 bases, in that order; junction bases with no gene match: 7. The CDR3 region is CATSSRMGTGETQYF. CDR3 sequence (DNA): TGTGCCACCAGCAGCCGGATGGGGACAGGAGAGACCCAGTACTTC.

The chain is built from TRBV29-1 and TRBJ2-5; D is possibly TRBD2 (6 bases). The DNA end is more similar to TRBJ2-7, so the J call may be wrong. CDR1 is SQVTM and CDR2 is ANQGSEA in the germline V gene. The CDR3 runs to 14 residues. The CDR3 loop is CSATERSGSYEQYF. CDR3 nucleotide sequence: TGCAGCGCAACCGAACGTAGCGGCTCCTACGAGCAGTACTTC.

The V call is TRBV5-6, the J call TRBJ1-1; the D gene is possibly TRBD1 (6 bases). The germline V gene has CDR1 SGHDT and CDR2 YYEEEE. With 4 bases removed from V and 6 bases from J, the gap between germline ends came to 19 bases. This CDR3 is built from 15 residues. This chain's CDR3 is CASSGREGVEPEAFF. The CDR3 DNA follows: TGTGCCAGCAGCGGCAGGGAGGGGGTTGAGCCTGAAGCTTTCTTT. Full variable domain (outside the CDR3, taken from reference TRBV5-6 and TRBJ1-1): DAGVTQSPTHLIKTRGQQVTLRCSPKSGHDTVSWYQQALGQGPQFIFQYYEEEERQRGNFPDRFSGHQFPNYSSELNVNALLLGDSALYLCASSGREGVEPEAFFGQGTRLTVV.

J is TRBJ2-1 and V is TRBV30; no clear D. V was trimmed by 1 base and J by 3 bases, leaving 10 bases between them. From germline, CDR1 is GTSNPN and CDR2 SVGIG (reference sequence). There are 14 residues in the CDR3. The chain's CDR3 is CAWSAVNGYNEQFF. The CDR3 DNA reads as TGTGCCTGGAGTGCGGTCAACGGCTACAATGAGCAGTTCTTC.

This clone has more than one count but fewer than ten. The J gene is TRBJ1-1, the V gene TRBV5-6; D ambiguous. In germline, CDR1 is SGHDT, CDR2 YYEEEE. Trimming shortened V by 1 base and J by 4 bases, and 5 bases separated the two germline ends. The CDR3 spans 12 residues. This CDR3 is CASSLILTEAFF. As DNA, the CDR3 is TGTGCCAGCAGCTTGATTCTCACTGAAGCTTTCTTT.

The rearrangement joins TRBV7-8 to TRBJ2-7; 7 positions match TRBD2. Trimming took 5 bases from V and 6 from J; bases not matched to a gene: 13. The CDR3 sequence is 15 residues long. Germline CDR1 is SGHVS and CDR2 is FQNEAQ. CDR3 sequence: CASSLRTSIGVEQYF. CDR3 bases: TGTGCCAGCAGCCTCCGGACTAGTATAGGAGTCGAGCAGTACTTC.

Turning to this clone: Other DNA sequences from this sample encode an identical CDR3 as well. The rearrangement links TRBV5-1 to TRBJ1-4, with D possibly matching TRBD1 (5 bases). Per germline, CDR1 SGHRS and CDR2 YFSETQ. V was trimmed by 0 bases and J by 3 bases, leaving 6 bases between them. This CDR3 region has 14 residues. The CDR3 reads CASSLGDANEKLFF. The CDR3 DNA sequence: TGCGCCAGCAGCTTGGGGGACGCTAATGAAAAACTGTTTTTT.